This T cell receptor beta chain comes out of a study of Tregs in tolerant kidney transplant recipients. Assay used: immunoSEQ multiplex PCR; TCRdb lists only in-frame clones, some missing. Of around 230,000 clones in the sample, around 81% were seen once. J lost 6 bases, V lost 2 bases, and 4 bases had no gene match. Germline V lookup: CDR1 SGHVS, CDR2 FQNEAQ. CDR3 length: 13 amino acids. On this clone: What it binds is unknown.

Study-wide results and limits: Few patients were studied, so findings need validation in larger groups.

Unstimulated regulatory T cells (CD4+CD25+CD127-), CD4+CD25- non-regulatory cells, CD4 and CD8 cells were FACS-sorted from thawed PBMCs. The sequence derives from a human donor in good health. The rearrangement links TRBV7-8 to TRBJ2-7; TRBD1 agrees at 7 bases. Sequences were obtained from CD4+ T cells from blood. The CDR3 region has the DNA TGTGCCAGCAGCTTATATCGACAGGGCGAGCAGTACTTC. This encodes CASSLYRQGEQYF.